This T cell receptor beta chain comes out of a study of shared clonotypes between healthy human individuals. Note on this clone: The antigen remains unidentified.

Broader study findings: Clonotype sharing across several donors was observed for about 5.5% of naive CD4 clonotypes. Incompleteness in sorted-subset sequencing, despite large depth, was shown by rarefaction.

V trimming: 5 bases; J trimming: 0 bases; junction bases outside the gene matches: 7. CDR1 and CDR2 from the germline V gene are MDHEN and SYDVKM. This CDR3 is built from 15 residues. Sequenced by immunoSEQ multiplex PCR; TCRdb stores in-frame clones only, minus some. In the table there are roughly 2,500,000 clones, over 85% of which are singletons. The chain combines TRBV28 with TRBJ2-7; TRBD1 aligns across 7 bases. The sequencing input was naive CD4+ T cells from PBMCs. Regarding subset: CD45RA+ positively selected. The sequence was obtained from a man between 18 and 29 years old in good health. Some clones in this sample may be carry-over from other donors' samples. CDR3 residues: CASSPAGGISYEQYF. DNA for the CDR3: TGTGCCAGCAGTCCAGCAGGGGGTATCTCCTACGAGCAGTACTTC.